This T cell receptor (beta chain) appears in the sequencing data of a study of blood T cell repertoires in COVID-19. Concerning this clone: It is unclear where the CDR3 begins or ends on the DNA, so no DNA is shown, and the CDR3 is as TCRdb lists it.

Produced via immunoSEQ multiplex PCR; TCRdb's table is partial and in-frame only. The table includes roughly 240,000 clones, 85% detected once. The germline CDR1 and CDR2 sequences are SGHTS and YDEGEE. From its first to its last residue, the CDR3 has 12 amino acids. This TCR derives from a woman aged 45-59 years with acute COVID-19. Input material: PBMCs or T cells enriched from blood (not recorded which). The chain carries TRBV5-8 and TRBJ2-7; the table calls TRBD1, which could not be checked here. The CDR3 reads CASSLEVGTGSF.